The rows below give T cell receptor beta chains drawn from one sample of a study of control samples from healthy donors and cancer patients. Sequencing was performed with immunoSEQ multiplex PCR; in TCRdb, only in-frame clones are kept and a portion is missing. This table holds 80,000 to 100,000 clones, 85% to 90% found once. The sample was blood. The receptors were sampled from a man aged 25 to 40 in good health. Each CDR3 is given with its conserved first and last residue. Fields, in order: J gene, V gene, D gene, clone size, CDR3 DNA, CDR3 protein. D genes are given only for firm matches. Clone size is stated in some rows and not others, as once, few, many or a class when expanded.

J: TRBJ2-5
V: TRBV28
D: TRBD1
size: once
DNA: TGTGCCAGCAGCCCGGACAGGGTGGGGACCCAGTACTTC
CDR3: CASSPDRVGTQYF

J: TRBJ1-1
V: TRBV2
D: TRBD1
size: NA
DNA: TGTGCCAGCAGCGGACAGGGGTTGACTGAAGCTTTCTTT
CDR3: CASSGQGLTEAFF

J: TRBJ2-7
V: TRBV27
D: NA
size: NA
DNA: TGTGCCAGCAACCGTAGACGATCATTCTACGAGCAGTACTTC
CDR3: CASNRRRSFYEQYF

J: TRBJ2-7
V: TRBV27
D: TRBD2
size: once
DNA: TGTGCCAGCAGTTTTAAAGGCGGGGGGGCGGCCTACGAGCAGTACTTC
CDR3: CASSFKGGGAAYEQYF

J: TRBJ1-5
V: TRBV24-1
D: NA
size: NA
DNA: TGTGCCACCGGGGAAACAAATAGCAATCAGCCCCAGCATTTT
CDR3: CATGETNSNQPQHF

J: TRBJ1-5
V: TRBV2
D: NA
size: once
DNA: TGTGCCAGCAGATCAGGGAGATATAGCAATCAGCCCCAGCATTTT
CDR3: CASRSGRYSNQPQHF

J: TRBJ2-1
V: TRBV28
D: TRBD2
size: NA
DNA: TGTGCCAGCACCGGGACTAGCGGCTACAATGAGCAGTTCTTC
CDR3: CASTGTSGYNEQFF

J: TRBJ1-1
V: TRBV7-8
D: NA
size: NA
DNA: TGTGCCAGCAGCCCTATCCAGAGACAGTACACTGAAGCTTTCTTT
CDR3: CASSPIQRQYTEAFF

J: TRBJ1-2
V: TRBV9
D: NA
size: NA
DNA: TGTGCCAGCAGTCTCGGGGCAGCATTTAACTATGGCTACACCTTC
CDR3: CASSLGAAFNYGYTF

J: TRBJ2-5
V: TRBV7-3
D: NA
size: NA
DNA: TGTGCCAGCAGCCTCGATAATAAGAGGGGCGAGACCCAGTACTTC
CDR3: CASSLDNKRGETQYF